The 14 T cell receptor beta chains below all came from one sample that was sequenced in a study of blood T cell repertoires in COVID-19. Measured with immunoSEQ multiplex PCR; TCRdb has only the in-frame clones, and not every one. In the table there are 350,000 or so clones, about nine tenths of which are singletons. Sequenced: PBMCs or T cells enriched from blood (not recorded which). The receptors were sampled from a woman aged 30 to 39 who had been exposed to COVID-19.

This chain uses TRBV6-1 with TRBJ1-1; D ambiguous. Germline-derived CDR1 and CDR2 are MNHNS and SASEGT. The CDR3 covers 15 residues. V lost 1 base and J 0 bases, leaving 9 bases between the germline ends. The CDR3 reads CASSEGGVMNTEAFF. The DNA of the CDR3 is TGTGCCAGCAGTGAAGGGGGAGTTATGAACACTGAAGCTTTCTTT.

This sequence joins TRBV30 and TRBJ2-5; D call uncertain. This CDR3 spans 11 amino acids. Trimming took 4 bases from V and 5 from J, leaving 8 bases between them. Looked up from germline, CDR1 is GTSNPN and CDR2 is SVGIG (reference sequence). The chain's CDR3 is CAWTPFETQYF. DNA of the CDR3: TGTGCCTGGACCCCGTTCGAGACCCAGTACTTC.

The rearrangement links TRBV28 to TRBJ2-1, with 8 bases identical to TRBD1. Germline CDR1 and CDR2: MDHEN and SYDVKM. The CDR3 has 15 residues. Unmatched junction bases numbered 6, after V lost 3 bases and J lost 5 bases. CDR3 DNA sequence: TGTGCCAGCAGTTTGGTCAGGGGGCTAGACAATGAGCAGTTCTTC. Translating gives CASSLVRGLDNEQFF.

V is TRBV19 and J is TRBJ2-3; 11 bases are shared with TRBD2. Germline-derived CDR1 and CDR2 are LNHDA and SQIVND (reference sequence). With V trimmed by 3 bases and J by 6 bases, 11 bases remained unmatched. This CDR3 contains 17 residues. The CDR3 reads CASSIMLLAGGTDTQYF. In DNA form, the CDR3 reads TGTGCCAGTAGTATTATGTTGCTAGCGGGAGGTACGGATACGCAGTATTTT.

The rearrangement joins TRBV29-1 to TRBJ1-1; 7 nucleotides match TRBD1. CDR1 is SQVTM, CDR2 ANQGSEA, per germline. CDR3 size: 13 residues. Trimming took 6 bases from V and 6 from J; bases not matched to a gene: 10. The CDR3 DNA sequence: TGCAGCGTGGCCAAGACAGGGATTCCTGAAGCTTTCTTT. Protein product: CSVAKTGIPEAFF.

The CDR3 loop is CASSLGRHNEQFF. In nucleotides, the CDR3 is TGTGCCAGCAGTTTAGGGCGCCACAATGAGCAGTTCTTC. The rearrangement joins TRBV28 to TRBJ2-1; D unresolved. The CDR3 extends over 13 amino acids. Germline V CDR1 and CDR2: MDHEN, SYDVKM. Trimming removed 2 bases at V and 5 bases at J, with 7 bases between.

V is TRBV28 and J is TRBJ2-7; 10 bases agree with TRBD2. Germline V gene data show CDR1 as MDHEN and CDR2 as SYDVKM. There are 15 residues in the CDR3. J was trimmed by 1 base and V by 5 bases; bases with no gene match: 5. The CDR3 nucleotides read TGTGCCAGCAGTCCTGGGACTAGCGCTTCCTACGAGCAGTACTTC. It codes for CASSPGTSASYEQYF. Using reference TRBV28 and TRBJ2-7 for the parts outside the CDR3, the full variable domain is DVKVTQSSRYLVKRTGEKVFLECVQDMDHENMFWYRQDPGLGLRLIYFSYDVKMKEKGDIPEGYSVSREKKERFSLILESASTNQTSMYLCASSPGTSASYEQYFGPGTRLTVT.

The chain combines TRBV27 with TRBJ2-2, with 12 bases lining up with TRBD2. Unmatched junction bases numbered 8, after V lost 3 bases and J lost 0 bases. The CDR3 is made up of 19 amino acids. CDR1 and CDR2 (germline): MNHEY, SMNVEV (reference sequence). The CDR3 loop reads CASSFFPSGRATNTGELFF. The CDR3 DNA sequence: TGTGCCAGCAGTTTTTTCCCTAGCGGGAGGGCGACGAACACCGGGGAGCTGTTTTTT.

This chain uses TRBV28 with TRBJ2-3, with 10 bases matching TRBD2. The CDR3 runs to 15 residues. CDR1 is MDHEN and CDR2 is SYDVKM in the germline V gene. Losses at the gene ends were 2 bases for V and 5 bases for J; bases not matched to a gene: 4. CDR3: CASSLLAGELDTQYF. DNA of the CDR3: TGTGCCAGCAGTTTACTAGCGGGAGAATTAGATACGCAGTATTTT.

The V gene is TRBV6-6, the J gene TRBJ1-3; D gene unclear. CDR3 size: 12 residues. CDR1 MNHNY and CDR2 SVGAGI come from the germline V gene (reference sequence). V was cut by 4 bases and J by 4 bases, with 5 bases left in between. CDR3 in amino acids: CASSLEGNTIYF. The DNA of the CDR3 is TGTGCCAGCAGTTTAGAAGGAAACACCATATATTTT.

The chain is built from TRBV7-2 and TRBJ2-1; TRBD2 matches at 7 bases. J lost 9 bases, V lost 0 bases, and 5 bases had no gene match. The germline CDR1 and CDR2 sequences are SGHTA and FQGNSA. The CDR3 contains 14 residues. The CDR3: CASSLAGLVSEQFF. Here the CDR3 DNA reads TGTGCCAGCAGCTTAGCCGGACTAGTTAGTGAGCAGTTCTTC.

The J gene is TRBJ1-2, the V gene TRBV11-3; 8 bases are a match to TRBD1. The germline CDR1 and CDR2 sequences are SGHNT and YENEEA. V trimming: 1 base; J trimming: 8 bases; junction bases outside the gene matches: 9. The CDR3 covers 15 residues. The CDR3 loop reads CASSLVAGGVLGYTF. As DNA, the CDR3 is TGTGCCAGCAGCTTAGTGGCAGGGGGCGTCTTAGGCTACACCTTC.

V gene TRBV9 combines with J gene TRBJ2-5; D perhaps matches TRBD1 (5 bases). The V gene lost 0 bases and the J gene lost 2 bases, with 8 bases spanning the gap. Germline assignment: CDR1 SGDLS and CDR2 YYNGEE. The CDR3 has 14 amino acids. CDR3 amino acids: CASSVADRQETQYF. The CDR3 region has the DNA TGTGCCAGCAGCGTAGCTGACAGACAAGAGACCCAGTACTTC.

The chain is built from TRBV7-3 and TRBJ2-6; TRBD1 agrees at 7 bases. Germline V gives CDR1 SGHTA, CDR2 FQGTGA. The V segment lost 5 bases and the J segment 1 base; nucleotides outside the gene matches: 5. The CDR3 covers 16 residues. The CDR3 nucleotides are TGTGCCAGCAGCCCCAAGACAGGGTCTGGGGCCAACGTCCTGACTTTC. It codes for CASSPKTGSGANVLTF.